Shown below are 24 T cell receptor beta chains from a single sample sequenced in a study of type 1 regulatory T cells. Their recognized antigens are unknown. TCRdb called the reads again in MiXCR, with one record for every CDR3 protein. The sample has 25,000 or so distinct CDR3 sequences; approximately 77% are singletons. The sequenced material came from cultured T cells, either the whole culture or a sorted T cell fraction (not recorded which). Subset denoted: Tr1-enriched cell product generated in vitro against host alloantigens. Receptors were obtained from a human donor in good health.

There are a few counts of this clonotype. The chain employs TRBV2 and TRBJ1-1; 8 bases agree with TRBD1. Germline values: CDR1 SNHLY, CDR2 FYNNEI. The ends lost 2 bases at V and 4 bases at J; junction bases unmatched: 6. This CDR3 comprises 15 residues. CDR3: CASSESGGRVTEAFF. In DNA, the CDR3 is TGTGCCAGCAGTGAATCAGGGGGCAGAGTCACTGAAGCTTTCTTT.

This clonotype was observed a single time. This rearrangement joins TRBV11-3 to TRBJ2-3; TRBD2 agrees at 8 bases. Germline CDR1 is SGHNT and CDR2 is YENEEA. Germline trimming cut 4 bases from V and 1 base from J; bases unmatched to any gene: 4. The CDR3 totals 15 residues. Written as DNA, the CDR3 is TGTGCCAGCAGCTACTGGCGGGGGGGCACAGATACGCAGTATTTT. Protein sequence: CASSYWRGGTDTQYF.

This chain's CDR3 is CSAQRTDYYSNQPQHF. The CDR3 region has the DNA TGCAGTGCCCAGAGGACGGATTATTATAGCAATCAGCCCCAGCATTTT. This chain uses TRBV20-1 with TRBJ1-5; unclear D gene. Germline lookup yields CDR1 DFQATT and CDR2 SNEGSKA (reference sequence). Trimming removed 6 bases from V and 0 bases from J, with 18 bases in between. This CDR3 contains 16 residues.

The chain links TRBV5-5 to TRBJ2-5; 8 bases align to TRBD1. This CDR3 is 17 amino acids long. CDR1 is SGHKS and CDR2 is YYEKEE in the germline V gene (reference sequence). After removal of 3 bases from V and 5 bases from J, the junction contained 15 bases not matched to a gene. CDR3 bases: TGTGCCAGCAGCTGGGGGCGGGCCGGGACAGGAAGCGAGACCCAGTACTTC. Amino acid sequence: CASSWGRAGTGSETQYF.

In its sample, this clonotype is medium-sized. The V and J genes are TRBV5-1 and TRBJ2-2, with TRBD1 as a possible D gene (7 bases). The CDR3 has 16 residues. Germline V gives CDR1 SGHRS, CDR2 YFSETQ. V gave up 4 bases and J gave up 1 base, with 14 bases separating them. CDR3 in DNA: TGCGCCAGCAGCCTTCGGGGGACAGTGAACACCGGGGAGCTGTTTTTT. This encodes CASSLRGTVNTGELFF.

The J gene is TRBJ2-7, the V gene TRBV7-3; no clear D gene. The CDR3 has 13 residues. Trimming shortened V by 0 bases and J by 5 bases, and 8 bases separated the two germline ends. Germline V gene sequence: CDR1 SGHTA, CDR2 FQGTGA. In nucleotides, the CDR3 is TGTGCCAGCAGCTTAACCCGCAGAAACGAGCAGTACTTC. Protein product: CASSLTRRNEQYF.

The chain employs TRBV20-1 and TRBJ2-3; 7 bases match TRBD1. This CDR3 is 14 amino acids long. Trimming cost V 5 bases and J 0 bases; bases outside gene matches: 5. Germline lookup yields CDR1 DFQATT and CDR2 SNEGSKA (reference sequence). CDR3 sequence (DNA): TGCAGTGCTGGGGACAGTGGCAGCACAGATACGCAGTATTTT. Translating it yields CSAGDSGSTDTQYF.

The V gene is TRBV5-1, the J gene TRBJ2-4; TRBD2 aligns across 10 bases. Germline V gene sequence: CDR1 SGHRS, CDR2 YFSETQ. This CDR3 is built from 16 residues. J was trimmed by 5 bases and V by 3 bases; bases with no gene match: 8. The CDR3 here is CASSSWFSGGQNIQYF. CDR3 sequence (DNA): TGCGCCAGCAGCTCTTGGTTTAGCGGGGGGCAAAACATTCAGTACTTC.

This clonotype was detected only a few times. The V and J genes are TRBV7-2 and TRBJ2-3, with TRBD2 as a possible D gene (5 bases). V lost 7 bases, J lost 4 bases, and 12 bases lay in between. Germline-derived CDR1 and CDR2 are SGHTA and FQGNSA. CDR3 size: 13 residues. The CDR3 loop is CASMRNSADTQYF. The DNA of the CDR3 is TGTGCCAGCATGCGAAATAGCGCAGATACGCAGTATTTT.

The V and J genes are TRBV6-5 and TRBJ1-1; a possible D gene is TRBD1 (5 bases). V was shortened by 6 bases and J by 4 bases, with 12 bases between the two germline ends. Germline V gives CDR1 MNHEY, CDR2 SVGAGI. The CDR3 covers 13 residues. The CDR3 DNA is TGTGCCAGCAGACCCGGGGGGGGCACTGAAGCTTTCTTT. It translates to CASRPGGGTEAFF.

V is TRBV4-1 and J is TRBJ2-3, with 7 bases matching TRBD2. Trimming removed 1 base from V and 1 base from J; junction bases left unmatched: 5. Per the germline V gene, CDR1 is MGHRA and CDR2 is YSYEKL. This CDR3 spans 16 amino acids. The CDR3 DNA sequence: TGCGCCAGCAGCCAAGGCGGACTAGGGGGCACAGATACGCAGTATTTT. Its protein is CASSQGGLGGTDTQYF.

The V gene is TRBV5-1, the J gene TRBJ2-6; 7 bases align to TRBD1. Trimming removed 4 bases from V and 0 bases from J; junction bases left unmatched: 7. The CDR3 extends over 17 amino acids. From germline, CDR1 is SGHRS and CDR2 YFSETQ. The CDR3 loop is CASSKDRISSGANVLTF. CDR3 nucleotides: TGCGCCAGCAGCAAGGACAGGATTAGCTCTGGGGCCAACGTCCTGACTTTC.

This chain joins TRBV5-4 and TRBJ1-1; 7 positions match TRBD1. Unmatched junction bases numbered 9, after V lost 4 bases and J lost 6 bases. The CDR3 runs to 14 residues. From germline, CDR1 is SGHNT and CDR2 YYREEE (reference sequence). The CDR3 sequence: CASSRQQGSAEAFF. The CDR3 nucleotides read TGTGCCAGCAGCCGCCAACAGGGGAGCGCTGAAGCTTTCTTT. Full variable domain (outside the CDR3, taken from reference TRBV5-4 and TRBJ1-1): ETGVTQSPTHLIKTRGQQVTLRCSSQSGHNTVSWYQQALGQGPQFIFQYYREEENGRGNFPPRFSGLQFPNYSSELNVNALELDDSALYLCASSRQQGSAEAFFGQGTRLTVV.

This chain connects TRBV19 to TRBJ2-5; 11 nucleotides align to TRBD2. CDR1 is LNHDA and CDR2 is SQIVND in the germline V gene (reference sequence). The trim removed 3 bases at V and 7 bases at J, leaving 16 bases unmatched. The CDR3 has 18 amino acids. The CDR3 region is CASSIELATSGALWTQYF. The CDR3, as DNA: TGTGCCAGTAGTATCGAGTTGGCGACTAGCGGGGCACTGTGGACCCAGTACTTC.

The gene calls are TRBV18 and TRBJ1-6; D remains ambiguous. The CDR3 spans 15 residues. The germline V and J ends were trimmed by 0 bases and 8 bases, with 11 bases remaining between them. CDR1 is KGHSH and CDR2 is LQKENI in the germline V gene. This chain's CDR3 is CASSPPGIKDSPLHF. CDR3 nucleotides: TGTGCCAGCTCACCACCGGGGATTAAGGATTCACCCCTCCACTTT.

The V call is TRBV4-1, the J call TRBJ1-2; D perhaps matches TRBD1 (5 bases). The V gene's germline CDR1 is MGHRA and CDR2 YSYEKL. The CDR3 consists of 17 residues. The ends were cut back, 3 bases at V and 8 bases at J, with 25 bases in the middle. The CDR3, as DNA: TGCGCCAGCAGCCACTTTGACCGGGGCACTACTTACGGGGGCTACACCTTC. Its protein is CASSHFDRGTTYGGYTF.

As concerns this clonotype: The junction and the germline gene differ at one end; a read error may be behind it. The chain is built from TRBV6-6 and TRBJ2-2; TRBD2 might be the D (5 bases). CDR3 length: 11 amino acids. Germline loops: CDR1 MNHNY, CDR2 SVGAGI (reference sequence). The CDR3 sequence is CASRSTLGELF. CDR3 nucleotides: TGTGCCAGCAGGTCCACCCTCGGGGAGCTGTTT.

The chain joins TRBV5-1 to TRBJ2-2, with D maybe TRBD2 (5 bases). From germline, CDR1 is SGHRS and CDR2 YFSETQ. V was pared by 4 bases and J by 1 base, with 8 bases between. The CDR3 sequence is 14 residues long. CDR3 bases: TGCGCCAGCAGCGAGGGAGAGAACACCGGGGAGCTGTTTTTT. Translation gives CASSEGENTGELFF.

This clonotype showed up just once. This chain joins TRBV20-1 and TRBJ2-7; unclear D gene. V shed 3 bases and J shed 1 base, with 4 bases lying between them. The CDR3 runs 11 residues. CDR1 is DFQATT, CDR2 SNEGSKA, per germline (reference sequence). The CDR3 reads CSASPSYEQYF. CDR3 in DNA: TGCAGTGCTAGTCCGTCCTACGAGCAGTACTTC.

This clonotype qualifies as medium-sized. The rearrangement links TRBV6-6 to TRBJ1-2, with 9 bases fitting TRBD1. CDR1 and CDR2 (germline): MNHNY, SVGAGI (reference sequence). J lost 7 bases, V lost 6 bases, and 6 bases had no gene match. The CDR3 loop spans 13 amino acids. CDR3 bases: TGTGCCAGCAGCGTGGGACAGGGACTTGGCTACACCTTC. It codes for CASSVGQGLGYTF.

Written as DNA, the CDR3 is TGTGCCACCACCACCAGGATTTACAATGAGCAGTTCTTC. Translating it yields CATTTRIYNEQFF. This chain uses TRBV24-1 with TRBJ2-1; D gene uncertain. The CDR3 spans 13 residues. Trimming cost V 8 bases and J 4 bases, with 11 bases left between them. Germline assignment: CDR1 KGHDR and CDR2 SFDVKD.

This chain connects TRBV10-3 to TRBJ2-7, with D perhaps TRBD2 (7 bases). Germline V gene lookup returns CDR1 ENHRY and CDR2 SYGVKD. Trimming left V 6 bases short and J 5 bases short, with 14 bases between. The CDR3 runs to 13 residues. Here the CDR3 reads CAIRGGQGDEQYF. In nucleotides, the CDR3 is TGTGCCATCAGGGGGGGGCAGGGAGACGAGCAGTACTTC.

The chain links TRBV7-2 to TRBJ2-7; D unclear. V was clipped by 3 bases and J by 2 bases, with 8 bases between them. The length of the CDR3 is 13 residues. CDR1 and CDR2 (germline): SGHTA, FQGNSA. The chain's CDR3 is CASSFDIAYEQYF. The CDR3 DNA reads as TGTGCCAGCAGCTTTGACATAGCCTACGAGCAGTACTTC.

Notes on this clonotype: An end of the junction does not agree with germline; a read error may underlie this. The CDR3, as DNA: TGCAGTGCCAGAGCACTAGTTGAGACCCAGTACTTC. As protein: CSARALVETQYF. The chain couples TRBV20-1 to TRBJ2-5, with a tentative D call TRBD2 (5 bases). This CDR3 is 12 amino acids long. Germline CDR1 DFQATT, CDR2 SNEGSKA (reference sequence).